A selection of T cell receptor beta chains follows, all from one sample in a study of blood T cell repertoires in COVID-19. Using immunoSEQ multiplex PCR, the repertoire was profiled, and TCRdb retains in-frame clones only, with some absent. The profile shows roughly 200,000 clones, about nine tenths of them singletons. The sequenced sample was peripheral blood. The receptors come from a man older than 75 with acute or convalescent COVID-19. Each CDR3 is given with its conserved first and last residue. A D gene is named only where the DNA matches it firmly. Some rows have no size entry. The others give once, few or many, or a class for an expanded clone.

D: NA; V: TRBV2; J: TRBJ2-1; size: NA; CDR3: CASKVPGNEQFF; DNA: TGTGCCAGCAAGGTCCCGGGCAATGAGCAGTTCTTC
D: TRBD1; V: TRBV7-8; J: TRBJ1-4; size: NA; CDR3: CATFAGTVFGKLFF; DNA: TGTGCCACCTTCGCCGGGACAGTTTTCGGAAAACTGTTTTTT
D: TRBD1; V: TRBV27; J: TRBJ1-1; size: NA; CDR3: CASSPLNPGQGRAFF; DNA: TGTGCCAGCAGTCCATTGAACCCGGGACAGGGGAGAGCTTTCTTT
D: TRBD2; V: TRBV19; J: TRBJ2-5; size: once; CDR3: CASSPRLAGAQETQYF; DNA: TGTGCCAGTAGTCCTAGACTAGCGGGAGCGCAAGAGACCCAGTACTTC
D: NA; V: TRBV29-1; J: TRBJ2-7; size: once; CDR3: CSVQSTGKNYEQYF; DNA: TGCAGCGTTCAATCGACGGGTAAGAACTACGAGCAGTACTTC
D: TRBD1; V: TRBV11-2; J: TRBJ2-2; size: NA; CDR3: CASSPGQGTGELFF; DNA: TGTGCCAGCAGCCCGGGACAGGGGACCGGGGAGCTGTTTTTT
D: NA; V: TRBV28; J: TRBJ2-5; size: once; CDR3: CASSLNYPETQYF; DNA: TGTGCCAGCAGTTTAAACTACCCTGAGACCCAGTACTTC
D: NA; V: TRBV6-1; J: TRBJ1-1; size: NA; CDR3: CASSEQGVTEAFF; DNA: TGTGCCAGCAGTGAGCAGGGCGTCACTGAAGCTTTCTTT
D: TRBD1; V: TRBV24-1; J: TRBJ2-7; size: NA; CDR3: CATSEPGTGSNEQYF; DNA: TGTGCCACCAGTGAGCCCGGGACAGGGAGCAACGAGCAGTACTTC
D: TRBD2; V: TRBV19; J: TRBJ2-2; size: NA; CDR3: CASSIGAGGGTGELFF; DNA: TGTGCCAGTAGTATCGGGGCCGGGGGGGGCACCGGGGAGCTGTTTTTT
D: TRBD2; V: TRBV19; J: TRBJ2-3; size: NA; CDR3: CASSILGLDADTQYF; DNA: TGTGCCAGTAGTATACTGGGACTAGATGCAGATACGCAGTATTTT
D: NA; V: TRBV10-3; J: TRBJ1-5; size: NA; CDR3: CAISETPGSLNQPQHF; DNA: TGTGCCATCAGTGAGACTCCGGGGAGCCTCAATCAGCCCCAGCATTTT
D: NA; V: TRBV9; J: TRBJ2-7; size: few; CDR3: CASSSGGHEQYF; DNA: TGTGCCAGCAGTAGCGGAGGCCACGAGCAGTACTTC
D: TRBD2; V: TRBV28; J: TRBJ2-7; size: NA; CDR3: CASGLAGSYEQYF; DNA: TGTGCCAGCGGACTAGCCGGCTCCTACGAGCAGTACTTC
D: NA; V: TRBV7-8; J: TRBJ2-7; size: NA; CDR3: CASSRSGRSYEQYF; DNA: TGTGCCAGCAGCCGAAGCGGACGCTCCTACGAGCAGTACTTC
D: TRBD1; V: TRBV4-1; J: TRBJ1-1; size: NA; CDR3: CASSQGSQGYTEAFF; DNA: TGCGCCAGCAGCCAAGGGTCACAGGGGTACACTGAAGCTTTCTTT